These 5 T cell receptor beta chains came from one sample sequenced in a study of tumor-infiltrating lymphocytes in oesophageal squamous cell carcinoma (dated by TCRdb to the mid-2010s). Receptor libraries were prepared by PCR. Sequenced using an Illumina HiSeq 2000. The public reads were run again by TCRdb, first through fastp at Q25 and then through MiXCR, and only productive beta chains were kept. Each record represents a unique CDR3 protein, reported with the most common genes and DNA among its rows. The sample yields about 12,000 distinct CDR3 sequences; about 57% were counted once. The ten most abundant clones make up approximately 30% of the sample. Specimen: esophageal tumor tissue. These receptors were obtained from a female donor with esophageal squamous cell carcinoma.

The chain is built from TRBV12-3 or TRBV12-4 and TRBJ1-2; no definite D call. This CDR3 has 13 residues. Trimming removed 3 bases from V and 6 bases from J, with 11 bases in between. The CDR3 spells CASSFRWMDGYTF. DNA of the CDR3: TGTGCCAGCAGTTTTCGATGGATGGATGGCTACACCTTC.

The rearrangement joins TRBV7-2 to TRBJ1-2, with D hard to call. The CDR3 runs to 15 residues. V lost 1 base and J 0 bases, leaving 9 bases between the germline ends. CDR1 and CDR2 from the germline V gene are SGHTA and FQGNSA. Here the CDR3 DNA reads TGTGCCAGCAGCTTAGGCGCAACCTCTAACTATGGCTACACCTTC. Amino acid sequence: CASSLGATSNYGYTF.

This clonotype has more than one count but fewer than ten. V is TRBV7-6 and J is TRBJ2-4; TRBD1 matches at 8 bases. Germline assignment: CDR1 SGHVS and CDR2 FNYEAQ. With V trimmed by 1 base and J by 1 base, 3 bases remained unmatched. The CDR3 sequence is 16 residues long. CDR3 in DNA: TGTGCCAGCAGCTTAGGACAGGGGTTGGCCAAAAACATTCAGTACTTC. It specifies CASSLGQGLAKNIQYF.

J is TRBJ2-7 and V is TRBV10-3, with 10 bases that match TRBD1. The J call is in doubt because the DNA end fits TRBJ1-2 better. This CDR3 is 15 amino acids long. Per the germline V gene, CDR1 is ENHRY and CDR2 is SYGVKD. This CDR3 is CAISEADRGQIGYTF. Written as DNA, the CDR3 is TGTGCCATCAGTGAGGCCGACAGGGGGCAAATTGGCTACACCTTC.

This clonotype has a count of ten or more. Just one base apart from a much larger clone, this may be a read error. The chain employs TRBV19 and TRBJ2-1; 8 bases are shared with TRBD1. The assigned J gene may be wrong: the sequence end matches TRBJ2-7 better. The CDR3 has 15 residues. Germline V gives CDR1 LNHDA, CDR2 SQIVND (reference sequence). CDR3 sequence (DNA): TGTGCCAGTAGTATTAGTCGGGACAGGAACAATGAGCAGTACTTC. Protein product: CASSISRDRNNEQYF.